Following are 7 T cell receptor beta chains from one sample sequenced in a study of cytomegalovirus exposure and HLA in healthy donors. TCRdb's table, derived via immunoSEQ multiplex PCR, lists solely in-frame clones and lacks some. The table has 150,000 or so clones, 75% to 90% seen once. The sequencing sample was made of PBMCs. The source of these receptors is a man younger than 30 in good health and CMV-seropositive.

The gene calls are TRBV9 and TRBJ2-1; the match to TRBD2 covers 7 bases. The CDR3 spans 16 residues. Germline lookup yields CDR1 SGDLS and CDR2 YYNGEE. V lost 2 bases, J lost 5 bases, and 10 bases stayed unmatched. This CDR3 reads CASSVRGGEANNEQFF. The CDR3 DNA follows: TGTGCCAGCAGCGTGAGGGGAGGGGAGGCAAACAATGAGCAGTTCTTC.

CDR3 amino acids: CASSSSGRQTQYF. The CDR3 DNA reads TGTGCCAGCAGCTCTAGCGGGAGGCAGACCCAGTACTTC. The rearrangement joins TRBV7-3 to TRBJ2-5, with 11 nucleotides matching TRBD2. V lost 4 bases, J lost 6 bases, and 1 base stayed unmatched. Germline-derived CDR1 and CDR2 are SGHTA and FQGTGA. The CDR3 is 13 residues long.

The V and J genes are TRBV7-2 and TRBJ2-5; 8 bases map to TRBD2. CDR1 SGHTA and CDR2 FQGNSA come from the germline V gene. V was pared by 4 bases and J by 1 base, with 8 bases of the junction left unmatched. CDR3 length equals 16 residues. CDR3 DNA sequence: TGTGCCAGCAGCTCCCGGGGGGGGAAAGGCCAAGAGACCCAGTACTTC. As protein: CASSSRGGKGQETQYF.

As DNA, the CDR3 is TGTGCGACAGGGACACTCATGAACACTGAAGCTTTCTTT. Amino acids: CATGTLMNTEAFF. The chain uses TRBV25-1 and TRBJ1-1; 7 bases fit TRBD1. The CDR3 spans 13 residues. Germline V gene sequence: CDR1 MGHDK, CDR2 SYGVNS.

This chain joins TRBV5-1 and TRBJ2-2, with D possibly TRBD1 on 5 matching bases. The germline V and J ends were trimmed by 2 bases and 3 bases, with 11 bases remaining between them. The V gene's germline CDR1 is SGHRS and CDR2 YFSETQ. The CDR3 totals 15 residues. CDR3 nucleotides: TGCGCCAGCAGCTTATTAGGGGCTTACACCGGGGAGCTGTTTTTT. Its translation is CASSLLGAYTGELFF.

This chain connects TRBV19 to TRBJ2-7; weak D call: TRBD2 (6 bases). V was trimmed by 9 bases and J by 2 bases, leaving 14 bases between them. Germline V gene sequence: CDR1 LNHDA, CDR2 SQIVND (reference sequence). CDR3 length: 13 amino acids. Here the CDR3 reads CASRGTRAYEQYF. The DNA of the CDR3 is TGTGCCAGCCGGGGGACTCGCGCCTACGAGCAGTACTTC.

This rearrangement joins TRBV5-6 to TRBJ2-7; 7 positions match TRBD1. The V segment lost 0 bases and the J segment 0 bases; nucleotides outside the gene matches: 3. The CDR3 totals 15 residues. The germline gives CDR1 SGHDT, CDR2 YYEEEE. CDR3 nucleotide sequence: TGTGCCAGCAGCTTGGTAGACAGGGACTCCTACGAGCAGTACTTC. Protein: CASSLVDRDSYEQYF. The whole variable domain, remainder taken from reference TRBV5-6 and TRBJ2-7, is DAGVTQSPTHLIKTRGQQVTLRCSPKSGHDTVSWYQQALGQGPQFIFQYYEEEERQRGNFPDRFSGHQFPNYSSELNVNALLLGDSALYLCASSLVDRDSYEQYFGPGTRLTVT.